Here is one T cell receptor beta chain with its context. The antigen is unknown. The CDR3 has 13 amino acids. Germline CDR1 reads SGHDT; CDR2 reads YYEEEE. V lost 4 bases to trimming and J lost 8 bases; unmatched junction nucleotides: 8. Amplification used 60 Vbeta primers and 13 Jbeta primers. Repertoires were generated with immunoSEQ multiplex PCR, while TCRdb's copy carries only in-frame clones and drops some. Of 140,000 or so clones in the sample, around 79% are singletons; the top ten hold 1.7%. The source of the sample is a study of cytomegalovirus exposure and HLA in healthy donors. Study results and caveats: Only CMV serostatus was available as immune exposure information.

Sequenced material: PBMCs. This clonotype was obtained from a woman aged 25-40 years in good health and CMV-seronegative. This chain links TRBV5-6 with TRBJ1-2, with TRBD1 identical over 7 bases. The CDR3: CASSNTGVGGYTF. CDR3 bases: TGTGCCAGCAGCAACACAGGGGTGGGAGGCTACACCTTC.